This T cell receptor beta chain stems from a study of Graves' ophthalmopathy and Graves' hyperthyroidism. Study overall: Pretreatment peripheral blood was obtained at initial diagnosis.

Other autoimmune disease, uncontrolled infection, pregnancy and lactation led to exclusion. What supplied the PBMCs was 7.5 to 10 ml of fresh peripheral blood. V lost 0 bases, J lost 2 bases, and 4 bases stayed unmatched. The germline gives CDR1 MGHRA, CDR2 YSYEKL. This CDR3 region has 15 residues. Using RNA transcripts, the TCR beta CDR3 regions were amplified. A first-round RT-PCR used HTBI primers, followed by a second-round multiplex PCR. TCRdb ran MiXCR on the multiplex PCR reads and lists one entry per CDR3 protein. The data show approximately 480,000 distinct CDR3 sequences, 14% seen once. Findings and limits, study-wide: A roughly 80% specificity and about 88% sensitivity were achieved by a 13-signature model that separated ophthalmopathy from stable hyperthyroidism.

This clonotype was seen at least ten times. The target antigen is unknown. This receptor was obtained from a woman in her twenties or thirties with Graves' ophthalmopathy. The specimen was blood. V usage is TRBV4-1 and J usage is TRBJ2-7, with 7 bases fitting TRBD1. DNA of the CDR3: TGCGCCAGCAGCCAAGAGGCCAGGGGGACCTACGAGCAGTACTTC. Protein: CASSQEARGTYEQYF.